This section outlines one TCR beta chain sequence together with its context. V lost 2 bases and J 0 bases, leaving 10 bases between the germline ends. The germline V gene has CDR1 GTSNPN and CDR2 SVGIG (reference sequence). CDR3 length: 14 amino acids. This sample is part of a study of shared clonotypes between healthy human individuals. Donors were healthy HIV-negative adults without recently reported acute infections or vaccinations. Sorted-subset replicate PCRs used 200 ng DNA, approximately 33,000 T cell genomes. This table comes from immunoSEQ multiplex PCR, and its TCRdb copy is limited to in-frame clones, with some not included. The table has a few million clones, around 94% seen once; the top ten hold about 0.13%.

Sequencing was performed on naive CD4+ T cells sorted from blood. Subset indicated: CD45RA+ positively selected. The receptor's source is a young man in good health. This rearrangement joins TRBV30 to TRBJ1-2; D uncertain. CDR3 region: CAWSYTPSNYGYTF. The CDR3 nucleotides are TGTGCCTGGAGTTACACTCCCTCTAACTATGGCTACACCTTC.